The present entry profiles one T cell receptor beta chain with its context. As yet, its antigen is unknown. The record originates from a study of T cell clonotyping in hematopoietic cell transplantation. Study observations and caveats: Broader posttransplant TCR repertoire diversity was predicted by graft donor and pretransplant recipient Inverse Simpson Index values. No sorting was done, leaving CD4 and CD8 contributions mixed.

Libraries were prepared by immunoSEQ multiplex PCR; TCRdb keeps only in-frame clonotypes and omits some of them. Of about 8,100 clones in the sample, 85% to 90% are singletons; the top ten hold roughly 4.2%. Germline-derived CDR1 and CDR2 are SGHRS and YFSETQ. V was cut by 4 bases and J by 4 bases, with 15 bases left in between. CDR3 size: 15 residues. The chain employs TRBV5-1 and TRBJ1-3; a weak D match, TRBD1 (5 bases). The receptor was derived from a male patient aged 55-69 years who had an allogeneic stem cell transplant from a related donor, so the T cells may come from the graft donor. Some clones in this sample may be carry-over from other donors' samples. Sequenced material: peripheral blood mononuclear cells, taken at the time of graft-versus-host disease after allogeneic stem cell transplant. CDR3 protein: CASSPGTGGGNTIYF. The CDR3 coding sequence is TGCGCCAGCAGCCCGGGGACGGGGGGAGGAAACACCATATATTTT.